The 14 T cell receptor beta chains below come from one sample, sequenced in a study of shared clonotypes between healthy human individuals. The assay was immunoSEQ multiplex PCR, and TCRdb's table has in-frame clones only and misses some. The sample includes approximately 720,000 clones, 90% to 95% of them seen just once. Naive CD8 cells lacked CD45RO and underwent positive selection for CCR7, leaving out terminally differentiated effector memory CD45RA+ cells. Specimen: naive CD8+ T cells sorted from blood. All receptors come from a man aged 25-45 years in good health.

The CDR3 reads CASSLLDRGGYEQYF. In nucleotides, the CDR3 is TGTGCCAGCAGCCTCTTAGACAGGGGAGGCTACGAGCAGTACTTC. V is TRBV14 and J is TRBJ2-7, with 8 bases aligning to TRBD1. CDR3 size: 15 residues. The trim removed 4 bases at V and 3 bases at J, leaving 8 bases unmatched. Germline loops: CDR1 SGHDN, CDR2 FVKESK.

V is TRBV29-1 and J is TRBJ2-7, with 11 bases lining up with TRBD1. Germline loops: CDR1 SQVTM, CDR2 ANQGSEA. The CDR3 sequence is 16 residues long. V was clipped by 0 bases and J by 3 bases; unmatched bases: 7. The CDR3 loop is CSVEDLRTGGFYEQYF. The CDR3 bases are TGCAGCGTTGAAGATCTAAGGACAGGGGGCTTCTACGAGCAGTACTTC.

The chain couples TRBV27 to TRBJ1-1; TRBD1 matches 9 bases. The CDR3 totals 15 residues. Germline values: CDR1 MNHEY, CDR2 SMNVEV (reference sequence). Trimming at V came to 5 bases and at J to 2 bases, leaving 6 bases not matched to a gene. The CDR3 protein is CASSKRQGVNTEAFF. CDR3 in DNA: TGTGCCAGCAGTAAACGACAGGGGGTTAACACTGAAGCTTTCTTT.

The chain is built from TRBV7-9 and TRBJ2-3, with D maybe TRBD1 (5 bases). Germline assignment: CDR1 SEHNR and CDR2 FQNEAQ (reference sequence). The CDR3 is 13 amino acids. Trimming stripped 11 bases from V and 1 base from J, with 13 bases between. The CDR3 DNA reads as TGTGCCTTAAGGGGCGGACGCACAGATACGCAGTATTTT. It translates to CALRGGRTDTQYF.

The chain employs TRBV7-8 and TRBJ2-7; 7 bases line up with TRBD2. The CDR3 consists of 17 residues. Germline CDR1 reads SGHVS; CDR2 reads FQNEAQ. The ends lost 0 bases at V and 2 bases at J; junction bases unmatched: 10. CDR3 protein: CASSLAPPASGAYEQYF. DNA for the CDR3: TGTGCCAGCAGCTTAGCGCCCCCGGCTAGCGGAGCCTACGAGCAGTACTTC.

The chain recombines TRBV7-8 with TRBJ2-1; 11 nucleotides line up with TRBD1. The germline V gene has CDR1 SGHVS and CDR2 FQNEAQ. After removal of 8 bases from V and 8 bases from J, the junction contained 14 bases not matched to a gene. This CDR3 comprises 16 residues. CDR3 in DNA: TGTGCCAGCCGACATCCCGGACAGGGGGCCTGGGATGAGCAGTTCTTC. Translating gives CASRHPGQGAWDEQFF.

This chain uses TRBV27 with TRBJ2-1; maybe TRBD1 (6 bases). Germline V gene lookup returns CDR1 MNHEY and CDR2 SMNVEV (reference sequence). The CDR3 sequence is 15 residues long. The ends were cut back, 5 bases at V and 4 bases at J, with 15 bases in the middle. The CDR3 reads CASSPTQGRYNEQFF. The CDR3 nucleotides are TGTGCCAGCAGTCCCACTCAGGGGCGATACAATGAGCAGTTCTTC.

The chain is built from TRBV9 and TRBJ2-1; TRBD1 or TRBD2 may be the D gene (5 bases each). CDR3 length: 15 amino acids. V lost 2 bases, J lost 4 bases, and 13 bases lay in between. Germline-derived CDR1 and CDR2 are SGDLS and YYNGEE. Written as DNA, the CDR3 is TGTGCCAGCAGCGTCACCGGGACGGCGTACAATGAGCAGTTCTTC. It codes for CASSVTGTAYNEQFF.

The V gene is TRBV5-4, the J gene TRBJ2-1; a possible D gene is TRBD1 (6 bases). The CDR3 is 14 amino acids. The germline V and J ends were trimmed by 4 bases and 7 bases, with 15 bases remaining between them. The V gene's germline CDR1 is SGHNT and CDR2 YYREEE (reference sequence). CDR3: CASSDWDTMNEQFF. CDR3 DNA: TGTGCCAGCAGCGACTGGGACACTATGAATGAGCAGTTCTTC.

This rearrangement joins TRBV7-9 to TRBJ1-1, with unresolved D. Germline V gene sequence: CDR1 SEHNR, CDR2 FQNEAQ (reference sequence). This CDR3 spans 14 amino acids. Trimming removed 4 bases at V and 1 base at J, with 10 bases between. CDR3 amino acids: CASSSRVGNTEAFF. CDR3 bases: TGTGCCAGCAGCTCCCGAGTGGGGAACACTGAAGCTTTCTTT. The complete variable domain, with remaining parts taken from reference TRBV7-9 and TRBJ1-1, reads DTGVSQNPRHKITKRGQNVTFRCDPISEHNRLYWYRQTLGQGPEFLTYFQNEAQLEKSRLLSDRFSAERPKGSFSTLEIQRTEQGDSAMYLCASSSRVGNTEAFFGQGTRLTVV.

The rearrangement links TRBV7-8 to TRBJ2-1, with no clear D. This CDR3 region has 11 residues. CDR1 is SGHVS and CDR2 is FQNEAQ in the germline V gene. V lost 3 bases to trimming and J lost 7 bases, with 4 bases between them. In DNA form, the CDR3 reads TGTGCCAGCAGCTTCGAAAATGAGCAGTTCTTC. Amino acid sequence: CASSFENEQFF.

The rearrangement uses TRBV11-2 and TRBJ2-1; a possible D gene is TRBD2 (5 bases). Per the germline V gene, CDR1 is SGHAT and CDR2 is FQNNGV. V gave up 8 bases and J gave up 8 bases, with 16 bases separating them. The CDR3 runs to 13 residues. CDR3 amino acids: CASGPGFVDEQFF. The CDR3 coding sequence is TGTGCCAGCGGTCCGGGGTTTGTGGATGAGCAGTTCTTC.

The chain combines TRBV13 with TRBJ1-4, with TRBD1 as a possible D gene (5 bases). Trimming shortened V by 5 bases and J by 5 bases, and 15 bases separated the two germline ends. The CDR3 totals 15 residues. Germline loops: CDR1 PRHDT, CDR2 FYEKMQ (reference sequence). This CDR3 reads CASSPGRALNEKLFF. The CDR3 region has the DNA TGTGCCAGCAGCCCGGGCAGGGCCCTAAATGAAAAACTGTTTTTT.

The V call is TRBV6-1, the J call TRBJ2-1, with 9 positions matching TRBD1. The J segment lost 8 bases and the V segment lost 4 bases, leaving 9 bases of the junction unmatched. The V gene's germline CDR1 is MNHNS and CDR2 SASEGT. This CDR3 is built from 15 residues. In DNA, the CDR3 is TGTGCCAGCAGTGTGGTGACAGGGGGTCGAGATGAGCAGTTCTTC. Protein sequence: CASSVVTGGRDEQFF.